The present T cell receptor beta chain was sequenced within a study of regulatory T cells in long-lasting Graves disease. Time point indicated: newly diagnosed GD, antithyroid drugs for less than 3 months. PBMCs provided the RNA from which the TCR library was made. Germline V gene sequence: CDR1 SGHAT, CDR2 FQNNGV. Trimming shortened V by 6 bases and J by 0 bases, and 9 bases separated the two germline ends. The length of the CDR3 is 15 residues. Arm-PCR of CDR3 regions and iRepertoire HTBI primers were the basis on which TCR beta libraries were built. TCRdb itself ran the multiplex PCR reads through MiXCR, one entry per CDR3 protein. The repertoire holds over 500,000 distinct CDR3 sequences, 16% seen once, with 18% in the top ten. Regarding the study as a whole: With persistent disease, TRBV28, TRBJ1-2 and TRBJ2-5 were the favored segments.

Concerning this clonotype: Its specificity is unknown.

These sequences were also reported in another study, on T cells in Graves' hyperthyroidism and ophthalmopathy. As that study records: Uncontrolled infection, other autoimmune disease, pregnancy and lactation each barred patients from inclusion. Diagnoses were made from clinical symptoms, serum measures (thyroxine and TRAb), thyroid ultrasound and orbital computed tomography.

The specimen was peripheral blood mononuclear cells (PBMCs), collected at new diagnosis, from a patient treated with antithyroid drugs. The TCR comes from a woman under 40 with Graves disease. V usage is TRBV11-2 and J usage is TRBJ1-6, with D unresolved. In DNA form, the CDR3 reads TGTGCCAGCAGTGTGGGCCCCTCCTATAATTCACCCCTCCACTTT. Its protein product is CASSVGPSYNSPLHF.